The source of this T cell receptor beta chain is a study of technical replicates of blood from several donors. The germline V gene encodes CDR1 SGHTA and CDR2 FQGNSA. J lost 1 base, V lost 2 bases, and 0 bases had no gene match. This CDR3 region has 14 residues. This table comes from immunoSEQ multiplex PCR, and its TCRdb copy is limited to in-frame clones, with some not included. Of approximately 73,000 clones in the sample, 85% to 95% are singletons; the top ten hold about 0.27%. The receptor was isolated from a human donor in good health. Sequencing was carried out using T cells isolated from PBMCs. V gene TRBV7-2 combines with J gene TRBJ2-3, with 7 nucleotides matching TRBD2. CDR3 nucleotide sequence: TGTGCCAGCAGCTTAACTAGCGGCACAGATACGCAGTATTTT. Translating it yields CASSLTSGTDTQYF.